This TCR beta chain was recovered during a study of T cells in Graves' hyperthyroidism and ophthalmopathy. Study-level information: Any treatment followed the collection of peripheral blood at initial diagnosis. Study results and caveats: Blood also contained most expanded thyroid clonotypes above 0.001.

This clonotype was recorded at least ten times. Its antigen is unidentified. CDR1 is DFQATT and CDR2 is SNEGSKA in the germline V gene (reference sequence). The CDR3 has 13 residues. J was trimmed by 5 bases and V by 5 bases; bases with no gene match: 8. Active moderate-to-severe ophthalmopathy, Clinical Activity Score at least 3, NOSPECS at least 4, under 3 months' duration. TCR beta CDR3 sequences were amplified from RNA transcripts. A set of HTBI primers served as the primers for a first-round RT-PCR of the TCR CDR3. Via MiXCR, TCRdb re-called the multiplex PCR reads, giving one row per CDR3 protein. The profile shows fewer than 650,000 distinct CDR3 sequences, approximately 15% of them singletons.

The origin of this receptor is a woman in her thirties or forties with Graves' ophthalmopathy. The sequenced material came from blood. The chain recombines TRBV20-1 with TRBJ1-1; 7 positions agree with TRBD1. CDR3 protein: CSAPSYRGTEAFF. The CDR3 nucleotides read TGCAGTGCTCCAAGCTACAGGGGAACTGAAGCTTTCTTT.